This entry lists 15 T cell receptor beta chains sequenced from one sample in a study of T-cell memory formation after mild COVID-19. TCRdb itself ran the 5' RACE reads through MiXCR, one entry per CDR3 protein. In the table there are some 150,000 distinct CDR3 sequences, approximately 5.7% of which are singletons. Material for sequencing was PBMCs or a T cell subset sorted from them (not recorded which). These receptors all come from an adult woman who had mild COVID-19 (a few samples of this study predate the infection). Cell type and time point are not known.

This clonotype was counted only a few times. The V and J genes are TRBV20-1 and TRBJ1-6; D may be TRBD1 (5 bases). Germline CDR1 reads DFQATT; CDR2 reads SNEGSKA (reference sequence). V was clipped by 4 bases and J by 1 base, with 11 bases between them. The length of the CDR3 is 15 residues. In DNA, the CDR3 is TGCAGTGCTACAGGGTATGGATCCTATAATTCACCCCTCCACTTT. It yields the protein CSATGYGSYNSPLHF.

The chain recombines TRBV5-6 with TRBJ1-1; D is ambiguous. Germline CDR1 is SGHDT and CDR2 is YYEEEE. The CDR3 sequence is 15 residues long. V was shortened by 1 base and J by 0 bases, with 10 bases between the two germline ends. CDR3 in DNA: TGTGCCAGCAGCTTGCGGGGAGCCATGAACACTGAAGCTTTCTTT. It encodes CASSLRGAMNTEAFF.

This clonotype appeared many times. The genes are TRBV29-1 and TRBJ2-5, with TRBD2 identical over 10 bases. CDR3 length: 13 amino acids. The J segment lost 5 bases and the V segment lost 4 bases, leaving 4 bases of the junction unmatched. Germline loops: CDR1 SQVTM, CDR2 ANQGSEA. The CDR3 is CSVAGTSAETQYF. CDR3 bases: TGCAGCGTTGCCGGGACTAGCGCCGAGACCCAGTACTTC.

This clonotype was counted a few times. The rearrangement links TRBV10-3 to TRBJ2-1, with 7 bases lining up with TRBD2. From germline, CDR1 is ENHRY and CDR2 SYGVKD. V lost 2 bases and J lost 7; bases outside the gene matches: 5. This CDR3 comprises 14 residues. CDR3 DNA: TGTGCCATCAGTGAGAAGCTCGGGAGGAATGAGCAGTTCTTC. This encodes CAISEKLGRNEQFF.

The chain employs TRBV24-1 and TRBJ2-3; D may be TRBD2 (7 bases). V gave up 3 bases and J gave up 3 bases, with 15 bases separating them. CDR3 length: 16 residues. The germline CDR1 and CDR2 sequences are KGHDR and SFDVKD. CDR3 bases: TGTGCCACCAGTGATGCCGGGGGAGGGGGTACAGATACGCAGTATTTT. It yields the protein CATSDAGGGGTDTQYF.

A few counts support this clonotype. This chain links TRBV5-4 with TRBJ2-3, with D perhaps TRBD2 (6 bases). CDR3 length equals 14 residues. V was trimmed by 4 bases and J by 0 bases, leaving 9 bases between them. In germline, CDR1 is SGHNT, CDR2 YYREEE (reference sequence). CDR3 coding DNA: TGTGCCAGCAGCATAGCGGCTAGCACAGATACGCAGTATTTT. It specifies CASSIAASTDTQYF.

This clonotype was found many times. The J gene is TRBJ2-7, the V gene TRBV12-3 or TRBV12-4; 14 positions agree with TRBD2. The CDR3 consists of 16 residues. Losses at the gene ends were 4 bases for V and 4 bases for J; bases not matched to a gene: 6. The CDR3 nucleotides read TGTGCCAGCAGTTCCCGGACTAGCGGGAGGATTTACGAGCAGTACTTC. It translates to CASSSRTSGRIYEQYF.

The rearrangement joins TRBV27 to TRBJ1-2, with D unresolved. Trimming took 11 bases from V and 4 from J, leaving 8 bases between them. Germline V CDR1 and CDR2: MNHEY, SMNVEV (reference sequence). This CDR3 has 10 amino acids. The CDR3, as DNA: TGTGCCCTGAGGATCTATGGCTACACCTTC. Protein product: CALRIYGYTF.

This clonotype was detected only once. The chain joins TRBV12-3 or TRBV12-4 to TRBJ2-5; 11 positions agree with TRBD2. After removal of 2 bases from V and 7 bases from J, the junction contained 9 bases not matched to a gene. The CDR3 covers 16 residues. CDR3 bases: TGTGCCAGCAGTTTAATTTTGACTAGCGGGGTGGGGACCCAGTACTTC. Protein product: CASSLILTSGVGTQYF.

The table lists this clonotype with a few counts. The chain combines TRBV12-3 or TRBV12-4 with TRBJ1-2; D is perhaps TRBD1 (5 bases). The ends were cut back, 4 bases at V and 2 bases at J, with 11 bases in the middle. The CDR3 is 14 residues long. The CDR3, as DNA: TGTGCCAGCAGTTATGGGGGAAAAAACTATGGCTACACCTTC. As protein: CASSYGGKNYGYTF.

The chain recombines TRBV19 with TRBJ1-3; possibly TRBD1 for D (6 bases). From germline, CDR1 is LNHDA and CDR2 SQIVND (reference sequence). The ends were cut back, 6 bases at V and 1 base at J, with 16 bases in the middle. The CDR3 extends over 16 amino acids. The CDR3 nucleotides read TGTGCCAGTAGGACCCTACAGGGAGTTTCTGGAAACACCATATATTTT. Translated: CASRTLQGVSGNTIYF.

The chain joins TRBV29-1 to TRBJ2-5; D unresolved. V lost 4 bases to trimming and J lost 4 bases, with 19 bases between them. Germline CDR1 is SQVTM and CDR2 is ANQGSEA. The CDR3 runs to 15 residues. The CDR3: CSVVWGLRRGETQYF. Here the CDR3 DNA reads TGCAGCGTTGTATGGGGTTTAAGGCGAGGAGAGACCCAGTACTTC.

Many counts were recorded for this clonotype. V is TRBV5-1 and J is TRBJ2-3; 12 bases agree with TRBD2. V was clipped by 0 bases and J by 4 bases; unmatched bases: 0. The CDR3 extends over 15 amino acids. Per germline, CDR1 SGHRS and CDR2 YFSETQ. In nucleotides, the CDR3 is TGCGCCAGCAGCTTGGGGACTAGCGGGGCAGATACGCAGTATTTT. As protein: CASSLGTSGADTQYF. Complete variable domain (other parts from reference TRBV5-1 and TRBJ2-3): KAGVTQTPRYLIKTRGQQVTLSCSPISGHRSVSWYQQTPGQGLQFLFEYFSETQRNKGNFPGRFSGRQFSNSRSEMNVSTLELGDSALYLCASSLGTSGADTQYFGPGTRLTVL.

This clonotype has a count of ten or more. The chain employs TRBV29-1 and TRBJ2-3; unclear D gene. Germline V lookup: CDR1 SQVTM, CDR2 ANQGSEA. This CDR3 comprises 12 residues. V lost 8 bases and J 1 base, leaving 10 bases between the germline ends. The CDR3 bases are TGCAGCACCATTGCTGGCACAGATACGCAGTATTTT. It codes for CSTIAGTDTQYF.

This clonotype appeared many times. V is TRBV15 and J is TRBJ2-3; maybe TRBD2 (5 bases). Deletions cut 5 bases from V and 4 bases from J, with 13 bases between. The CDR3 is made up of 14 amino acids. Germline V gene data show CDR1 as LNHNV and CDR2 as YYDKDF (reference sequence). CDR3 residues: CATSQLYGADTQYF. The CDR3 DNA is TGTGCCACCAGCCAACTTTACGGGGCAGATACGCAGTATTTT.